This is a list of T cell receptor beta chains from one sample in a study of blood T cell repertoires in COVID-19. Produced via immunoSEQ multiplex PCR; TCRdb's table is partial and in-frame only. The sample shows approximately 170,000 clones, roughly 84% of them seen only once. Specimen: peripheral blood. These receptors were collected from an older man with COVID-19, enrolled during active disease. The conserved cysteine and the conserved F or W are not part of the CDR3 here.

>TRBJ2-5|TRBV27
ASSLNRGPGETQY
>TRBJ1-5|TRBV5-8
ASSLGQVSNQPQH
>TRBJ1-2|TRBV2
ASSDSNTGSPYGYT
>TRBJ2-2|TRBV11-2
ASSSGTVNTGELF
>TRBJ2-5|TRBV7-2
ASSLAPGGQGETQY
>TRBJ2-1|TRBV7-2
ASSLKLAGGLNEQF
>TRBJ1-1|TRBV5-1
ASSGGEGQTEAF
>TRBJ2-7|TRBV11-3
ASSLGLAGYEQY
>TRBJ2-2|TRBV7-2
ASSLAGSGGSGELF
>TRBJ1-2|TRBV27
ASSLRQGGGWANYGYT
>TRBJ2-4|TRBV5-6
ASSHRLAKNIQY
>TRBJ2-7|TRBV6-4
ASSLDRGYEQY
>TRBJ2-7|TRBV6-2/TRBV6-3
ASSYDPASYEQY
>TRBJ2-7|TRBV6-5
ASSLTGGTPYEQY